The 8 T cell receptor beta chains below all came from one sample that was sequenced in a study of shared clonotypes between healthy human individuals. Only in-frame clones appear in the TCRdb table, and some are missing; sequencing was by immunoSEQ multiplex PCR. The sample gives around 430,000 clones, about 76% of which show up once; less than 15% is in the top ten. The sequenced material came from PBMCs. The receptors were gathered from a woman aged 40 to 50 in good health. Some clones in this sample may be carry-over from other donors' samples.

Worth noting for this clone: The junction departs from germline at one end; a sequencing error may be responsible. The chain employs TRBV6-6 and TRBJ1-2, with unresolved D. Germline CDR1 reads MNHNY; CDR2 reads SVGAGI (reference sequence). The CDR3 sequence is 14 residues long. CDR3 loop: CATSSSVHFYGYTF. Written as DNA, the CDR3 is TGTGCCACCAGTTCCTCGGTCCACTTCTATGGCTACACCTTC.

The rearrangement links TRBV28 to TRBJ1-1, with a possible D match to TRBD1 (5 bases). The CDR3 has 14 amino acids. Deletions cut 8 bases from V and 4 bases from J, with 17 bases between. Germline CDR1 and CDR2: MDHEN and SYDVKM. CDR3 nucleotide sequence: TGTGCCAGCGTGTACCCGACAGCGGGCACTGAAGCTTTCTTT. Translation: CASVYPTAGTEAFF.

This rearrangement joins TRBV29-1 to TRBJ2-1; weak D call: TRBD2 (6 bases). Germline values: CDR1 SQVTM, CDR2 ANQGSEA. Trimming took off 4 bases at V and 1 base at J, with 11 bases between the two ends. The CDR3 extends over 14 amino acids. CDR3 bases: TGCAGCGTTGTTCTAGCGACTTCCTACAATGAGCAGTTCTTC. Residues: CSVVLATSYNEQFF.

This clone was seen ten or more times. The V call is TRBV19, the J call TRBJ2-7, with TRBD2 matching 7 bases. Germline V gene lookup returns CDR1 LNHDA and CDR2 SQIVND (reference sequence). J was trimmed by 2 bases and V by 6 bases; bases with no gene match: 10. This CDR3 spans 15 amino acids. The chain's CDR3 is CASRSRTRTPYEQYF. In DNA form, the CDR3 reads TGTGCCAGTAGGTCCCGGACTAGAACCCCCTACGAGCAGTACTTC.

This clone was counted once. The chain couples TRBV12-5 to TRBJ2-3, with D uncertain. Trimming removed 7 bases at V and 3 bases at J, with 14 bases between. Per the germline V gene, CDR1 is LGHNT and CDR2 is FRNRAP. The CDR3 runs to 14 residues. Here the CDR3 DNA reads TGTGCTAGTGCCCTCCCAAGAGTAACAGATACGCAGTATTTT. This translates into CASALPRVTDTQYF.

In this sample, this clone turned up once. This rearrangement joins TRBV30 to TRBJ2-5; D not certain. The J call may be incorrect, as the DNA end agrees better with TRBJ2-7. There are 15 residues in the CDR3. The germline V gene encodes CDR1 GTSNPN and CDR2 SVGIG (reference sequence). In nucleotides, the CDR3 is TGTGCCTGCAGAGGCCTTCGGGCAAGCTCCTACGAGCAGTACTTC. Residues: CACRGLRASSYEQYF.

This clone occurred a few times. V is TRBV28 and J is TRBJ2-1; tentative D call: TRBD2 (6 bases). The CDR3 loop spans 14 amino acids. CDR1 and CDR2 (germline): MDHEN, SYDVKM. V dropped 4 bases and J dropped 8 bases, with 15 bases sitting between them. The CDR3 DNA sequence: TGTGCCAGCAGTTCCCGGAGGGAAGGCGATGAGCAGTTCTTC. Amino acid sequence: CASSSRREGDEQFF. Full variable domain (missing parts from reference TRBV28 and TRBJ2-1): DVKVTQSSRYLVKRTGEKVFLECVQDMDHENMFWYRQDPGLGLRLIYFSYDVKMKEKGDIPEGYSVSREKKERFSLILESASTNQTSMYLCASSSRREGDEQFFGPGTRLTVL.

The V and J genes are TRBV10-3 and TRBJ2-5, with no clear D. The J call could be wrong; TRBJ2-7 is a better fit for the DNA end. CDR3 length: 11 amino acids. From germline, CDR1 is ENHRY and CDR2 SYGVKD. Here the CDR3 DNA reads TGTGCCATCAGTGAGGCCTACGAGCAGTACTTC. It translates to CAISEAYEQYF.